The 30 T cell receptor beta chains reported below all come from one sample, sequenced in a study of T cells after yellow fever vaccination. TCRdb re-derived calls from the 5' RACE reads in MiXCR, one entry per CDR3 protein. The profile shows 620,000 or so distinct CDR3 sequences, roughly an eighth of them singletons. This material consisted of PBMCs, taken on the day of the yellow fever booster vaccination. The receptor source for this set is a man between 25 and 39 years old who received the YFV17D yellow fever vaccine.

CDR3 nucleotide sequence: TGTGCCAGCAGCATTCAGACAGGGAGGTACGAGCAGTACTTC. Translation: CASSIQTGRYEQYF. The rearrangement joins TRBV3-1 to TRBJ2-7; perhaps TRBD1 as D (7 bases). Germline values: CDR1 LGHDT, CDR2 YNNKEL (reference sequence). With 5 bases removed from V and 4 bases from J, the gap between germline ends came to 15 bases. This CDR3 has 14 amino acids.

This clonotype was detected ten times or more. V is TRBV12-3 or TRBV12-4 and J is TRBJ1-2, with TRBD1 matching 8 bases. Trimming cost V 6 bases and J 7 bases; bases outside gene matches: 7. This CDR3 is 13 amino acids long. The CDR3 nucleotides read TGTGCCAGCAGCCTACAGACAGGGGCTGGCTACACCTTC. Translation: CASSLQTGAGYTF.

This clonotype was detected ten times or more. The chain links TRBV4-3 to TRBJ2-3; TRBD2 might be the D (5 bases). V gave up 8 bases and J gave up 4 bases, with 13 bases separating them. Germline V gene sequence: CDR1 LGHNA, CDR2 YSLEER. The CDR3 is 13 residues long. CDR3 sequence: CASGRGVPDTQYF. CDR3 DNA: TGCGCCAGCGGACGGGGTGTCCCAGATACGCAGTATTTT.

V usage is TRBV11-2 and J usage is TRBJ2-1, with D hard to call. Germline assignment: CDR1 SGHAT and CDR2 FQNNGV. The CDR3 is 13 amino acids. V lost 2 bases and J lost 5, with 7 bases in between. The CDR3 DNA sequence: TGTGCCAGCAGCTTATCTAATCACAATGAGCAGTTCTTC. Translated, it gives CASSLSNHNEQFF.

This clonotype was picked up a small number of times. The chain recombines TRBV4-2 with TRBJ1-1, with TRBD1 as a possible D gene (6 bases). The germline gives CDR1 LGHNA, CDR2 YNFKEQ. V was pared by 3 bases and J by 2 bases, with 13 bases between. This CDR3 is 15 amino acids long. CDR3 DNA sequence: TGTGCCAGCAGCCACGGGGGGGGCGGAAACACTGAAGCTTTCTTT. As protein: CASSHGGGGNTEAFF.

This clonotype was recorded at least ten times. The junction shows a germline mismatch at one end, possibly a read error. In DNA form, the CDR3 reads TGTGCCAGCAGTTTTCGGACAGGGGGCTACGAGCAGTACTTC. It is translated as CASSFRTGGYEQYF. The rearrangement uses TRBV5-1 and TRBJ2-7; 10 nucleotides line up with TRBD1. The germline V gene encodes CDR1 SGHRS and CDR2 YFSETQ. This CDR3 contains 14 residues.

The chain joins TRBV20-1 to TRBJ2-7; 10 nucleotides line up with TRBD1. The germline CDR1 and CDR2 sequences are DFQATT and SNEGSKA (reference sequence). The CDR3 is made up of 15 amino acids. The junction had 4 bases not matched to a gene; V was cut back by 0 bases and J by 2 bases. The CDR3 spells CSARERDRGPYEQYF. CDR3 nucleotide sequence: TGCAGTGCTAGAGAGCGGGACAGGGGCCCCTACGAGCAGTACTTC.

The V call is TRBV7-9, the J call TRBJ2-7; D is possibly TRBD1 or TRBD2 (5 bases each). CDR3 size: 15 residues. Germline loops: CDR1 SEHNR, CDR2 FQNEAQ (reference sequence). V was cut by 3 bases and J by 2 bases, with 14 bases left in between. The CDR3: CASSLGPLNPYEQYF. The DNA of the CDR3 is TGTGCCAGCAGCTTGGGACCGTTAAATCCCTACGAGCAGTACTTC.

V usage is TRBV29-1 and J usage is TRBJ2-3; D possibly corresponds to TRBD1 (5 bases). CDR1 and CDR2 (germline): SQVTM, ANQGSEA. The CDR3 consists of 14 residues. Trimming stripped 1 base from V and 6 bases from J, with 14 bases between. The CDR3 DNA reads TGCAGCGTTGAAGGAGGACACCGTTCGGATACGCAGTATTTT. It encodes CSVEGGHRSDTQYF.

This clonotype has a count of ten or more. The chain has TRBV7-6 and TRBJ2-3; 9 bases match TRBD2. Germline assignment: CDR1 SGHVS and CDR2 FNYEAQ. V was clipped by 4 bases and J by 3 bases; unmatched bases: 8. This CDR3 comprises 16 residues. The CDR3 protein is CASSSAIAGATDTQYF. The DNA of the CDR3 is TGTGCCAGCAGCTCGGCCATAGCGGGAGCGACAGATACGCAGTATTTT.

CDR3 amino acids: CASSLDLGRLAEQFF. Written as DNA, the CDR3 is TGTGCCAGCAGCTTGGATTTGGGTCGCCTAGCTGAGCAGTTCTTC. The V gene is TRBV5-4, the J gene TRBJ2-1; possible D gene TRBD2, 5 bases. Germline V gene data show CDR1 as SGHNT and CDR2 as YYREEE (reference sequence). V was cut by 0 bases and J by 9 bases, with 16 bases left in between. The CDR3 is 15 residues long.

This chain's CDR3 is CASSEAPWEQYF. In DNA form, the CDR3 reads TGTGCCAGCAGTGAAGCTCCCTGGGAGCAGTACTTC. The rearrangement links TRBV6-1 to TRBJ2-7, with D uncertain. The CDR3 has 12 amino acids. The ends were cut back, 0 bases at V and 7 bases at J, with 7 bases in the middle. CDR1 and CDR2 from the germline V gene are MNHNS and SASEGT.

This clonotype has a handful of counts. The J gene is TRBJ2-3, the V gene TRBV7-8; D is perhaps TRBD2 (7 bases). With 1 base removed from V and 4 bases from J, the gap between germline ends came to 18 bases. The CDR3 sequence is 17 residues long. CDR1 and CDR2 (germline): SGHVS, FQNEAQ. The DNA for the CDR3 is TGTGCCAGCAGCTTAGAGGGGGGCGGGGGCATCTCAGATACGCAGTATTTT. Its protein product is CASSLEGGGGISDTQYF. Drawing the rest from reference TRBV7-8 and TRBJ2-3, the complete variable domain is GAGVSQSPRYKVAKRGQDVALRCDPISGHVSLFWYQQALGQGPEFLTYFQNEAQLDKSGLPSDRFFAERPEGSVSTLKIQRTQQEDSAVYLCASSLEGGGGISDTQYFGPGTRLTVL.

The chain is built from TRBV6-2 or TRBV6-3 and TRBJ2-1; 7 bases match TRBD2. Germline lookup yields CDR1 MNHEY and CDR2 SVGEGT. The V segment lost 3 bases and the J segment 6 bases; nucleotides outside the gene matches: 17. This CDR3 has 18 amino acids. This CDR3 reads CASSYRGRASGNGNEQFF. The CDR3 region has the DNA TGTGCCAGCAGTTATAGGGGTCGGGCCAGCGGGAACGGCAATGAGCAGTTCTTC.

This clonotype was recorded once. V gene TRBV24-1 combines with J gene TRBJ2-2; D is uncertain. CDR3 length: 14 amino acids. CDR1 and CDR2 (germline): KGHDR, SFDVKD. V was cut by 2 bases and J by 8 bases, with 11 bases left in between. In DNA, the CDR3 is TGTGCCACCAGTGATTCCCCAGAGCTGGGGGAGCTGTTTTTT. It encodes CATSDSPELGELFF.

In nucleotides, the CDR3 is TGTGCCACCCCAACAGGTAGCTATGGCTACACCTTC. Translated, it gives CATPTGSYGYTF. The chain uses TRBV2 and TRBJ1-2, with D possibly matching TRBD1 (5 bases). The CDR3 is 12 amino acids. The germline V gene has CDR1 SNHLY and CDR2 FYNNEI. V dropped 10 bases and J dropped 4 bases, with 13 bases sitting between them.

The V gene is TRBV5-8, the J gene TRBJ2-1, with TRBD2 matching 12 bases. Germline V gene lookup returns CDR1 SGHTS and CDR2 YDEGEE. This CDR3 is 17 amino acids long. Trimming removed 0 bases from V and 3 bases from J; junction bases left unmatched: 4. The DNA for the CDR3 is TGTGCCAGCAGCTTGGCGGCTAGCGGGAGGGTCTACAATGAGCAGTTCTTC. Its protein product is CASSLAASGRVYNEQFF.

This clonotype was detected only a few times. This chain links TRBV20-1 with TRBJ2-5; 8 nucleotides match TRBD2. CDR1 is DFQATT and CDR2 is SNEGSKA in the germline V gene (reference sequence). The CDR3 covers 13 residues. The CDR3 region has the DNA TGCAGCCCCACCGGGAGGGCCTTAGAGACCCAGTACTTC. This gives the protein CSPTGRALETQYF.

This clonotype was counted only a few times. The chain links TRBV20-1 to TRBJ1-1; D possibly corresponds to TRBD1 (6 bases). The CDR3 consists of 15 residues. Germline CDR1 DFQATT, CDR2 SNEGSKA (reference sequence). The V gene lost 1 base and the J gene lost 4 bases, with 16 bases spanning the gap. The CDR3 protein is CSARGPGDWVTEAFF. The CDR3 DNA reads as TGCAGTGCTAGAGGGCCAGGGGATTGGGTCACTGAAGCTTTCTTT.

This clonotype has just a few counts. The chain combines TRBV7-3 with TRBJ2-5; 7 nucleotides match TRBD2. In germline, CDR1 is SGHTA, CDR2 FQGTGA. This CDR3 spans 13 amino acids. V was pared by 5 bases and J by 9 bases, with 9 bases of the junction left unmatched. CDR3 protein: CASSTPRDYPQYF. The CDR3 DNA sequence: TGTGCCAGCAGCACCCCCCGGGACTACCCCCAGTACTTC. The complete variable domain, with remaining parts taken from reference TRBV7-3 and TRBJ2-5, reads GAGVSQTPSNKVTEKGKYVELRCDPISGHTALYWYRQSLGQGPEFLIYFQGTGAADDSGLPNDRFFAVRPEGSVSTLKIQRTERGDSAVYLCASSTPRDYPQYFGPGTRLLVL.

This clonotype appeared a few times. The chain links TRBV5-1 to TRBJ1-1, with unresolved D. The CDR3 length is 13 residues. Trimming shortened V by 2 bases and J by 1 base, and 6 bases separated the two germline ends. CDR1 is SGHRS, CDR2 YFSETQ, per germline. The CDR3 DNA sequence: TGCGCCAGCAGCTTCCTGGAGAACACTGAAGCTTTCTTT. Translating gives CASSFLENTEAFF.

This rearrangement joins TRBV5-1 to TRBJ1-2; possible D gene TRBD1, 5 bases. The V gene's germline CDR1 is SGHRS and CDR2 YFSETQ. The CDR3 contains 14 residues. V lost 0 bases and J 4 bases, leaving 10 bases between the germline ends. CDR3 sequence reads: CASSLEAGVYGYTF. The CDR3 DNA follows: TGCGCCAGCAGCTTGGAAGCGGGGGTCTATGGCTACACCTTC. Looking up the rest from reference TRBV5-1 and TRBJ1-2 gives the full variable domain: KAGVTQTPRYLIKTRGQQVTLSCSPISGHRSVSWYQQTPGQGLQFLFEYFSETQRNKGNFPGRFSGRQFSNSRSEMNVSTLELGDSALYLCASSLEAGVYGYTFGSGTRLTVV.

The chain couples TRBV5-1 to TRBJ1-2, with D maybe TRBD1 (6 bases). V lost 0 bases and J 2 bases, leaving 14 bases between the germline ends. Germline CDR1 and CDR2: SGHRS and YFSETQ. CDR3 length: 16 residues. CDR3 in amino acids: CASSLVLDRVNYGYTF. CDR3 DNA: TGCGCCAGCAGCTTGGTCCTGGACAGAGTGAACTATGGCTACACCTTC.

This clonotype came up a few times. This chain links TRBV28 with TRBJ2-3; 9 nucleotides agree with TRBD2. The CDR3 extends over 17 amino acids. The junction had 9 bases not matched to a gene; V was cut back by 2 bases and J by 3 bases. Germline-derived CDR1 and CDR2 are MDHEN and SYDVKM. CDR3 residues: CASSLPGISGSTDTQYF. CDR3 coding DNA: TGTGCCAGCAGTTTACCAGGGATTAGCGGGAGTACAGATACGCAGTATTTT.

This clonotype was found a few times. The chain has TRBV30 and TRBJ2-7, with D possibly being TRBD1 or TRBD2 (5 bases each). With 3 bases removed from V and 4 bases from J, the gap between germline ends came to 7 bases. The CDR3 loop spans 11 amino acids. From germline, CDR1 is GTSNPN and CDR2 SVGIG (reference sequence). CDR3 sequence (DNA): TGTGCCTGGAGGAGGGGTTACGAGCAGTACTTC. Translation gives CAWRRGYEQYF.

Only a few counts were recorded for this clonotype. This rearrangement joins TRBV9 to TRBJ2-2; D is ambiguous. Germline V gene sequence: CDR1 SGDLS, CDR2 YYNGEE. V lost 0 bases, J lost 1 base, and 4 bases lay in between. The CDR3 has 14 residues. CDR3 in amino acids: CASSVDQNTGELFF. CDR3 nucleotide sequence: TGTGCCAGCAGCGTAGACCAGAACACCGGGGAGCTGTTTTTT.

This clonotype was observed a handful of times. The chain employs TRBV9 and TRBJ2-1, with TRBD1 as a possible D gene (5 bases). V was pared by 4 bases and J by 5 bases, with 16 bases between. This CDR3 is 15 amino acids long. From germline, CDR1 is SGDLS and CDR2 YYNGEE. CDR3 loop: CASSPPPGSHNEQFF. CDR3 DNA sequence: TGTGCCAGCAGCCCCCCCCCAGGGTCCCACAATGAGCAGTTCTTC.

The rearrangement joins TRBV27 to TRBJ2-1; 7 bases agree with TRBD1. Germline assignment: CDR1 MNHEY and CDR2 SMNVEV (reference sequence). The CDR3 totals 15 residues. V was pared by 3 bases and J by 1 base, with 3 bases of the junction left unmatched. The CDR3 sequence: CASSLGTVSYNEQFF. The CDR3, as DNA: TGTGCCAGCAGTTTGGGGACAGTATCCTACAATGAGCAGTTCTTC.

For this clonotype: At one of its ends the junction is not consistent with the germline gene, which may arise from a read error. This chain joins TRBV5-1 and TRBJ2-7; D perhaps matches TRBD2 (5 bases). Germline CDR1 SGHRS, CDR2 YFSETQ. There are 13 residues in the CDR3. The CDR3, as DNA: TGCGTCAGCAGCTCCGGACTGAATCACGAGCAGTACTTC. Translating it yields CVSSSGLNHEQYF.

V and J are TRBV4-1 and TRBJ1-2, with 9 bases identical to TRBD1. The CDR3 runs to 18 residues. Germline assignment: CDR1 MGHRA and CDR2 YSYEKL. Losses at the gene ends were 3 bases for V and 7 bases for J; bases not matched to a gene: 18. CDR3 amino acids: CASSQTMASRTGVSGYTF. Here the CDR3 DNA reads TGCGCCAGCAGCCAGACGATGGCTTCCCGGACAGGGGTATCTGGCTACACCTTC.